One T cell receptor (beta chain) is described in this entry. Original data processing: Amplified reference gene primers provided the basis for estimating nucleated cell counts. Generated by immunoSEQ multiplex PCR, the TCRdb table keeps only in-frame clones and is missing some. Clone size and V and J calls were adopted from that table, with D and trimming inferred from the DNA. The sample includes approximately 130,000 clones, around 78% of them seen just once. These data come from a study of blood T cell repertoires in COVID-19. Looking at the study overall: Spain, Italy and the United States supplied samples that represented acute and convalescent COVID-19. T cells, B-cell-depleted T cells, or PBMCs supplied cDNA or gDNA.

This TCR was sampled from a human donor in a cohort sampled during active COVID-19. Specimen: peripheral blood.

CDR3 loop: CASSSTGVSPLHF. CDR3 bases: TGTGCCAGCAGCTCGACAGGGGTTTCACCCCTCCACTTT. V and J are TRBV7-9 and TRBJ1-6; TRBD1 aligns across 8 bases. The V gene end was trimmed by 4 bases and the J gene end by 9 bases; junction bases not matched to a gene: 2. The CDR3 extends over 13 amino acids. CDR1 is SEHNR and CDR2 is FQNEAQ in the germline V gene (reference sequence).